Below, 17 T cell receptor beta chains from the same sample are listed, as sequenced in a study of blood T cell repertoires in COVID-19. Only in-frame clones appear in the TCRdb table, and some are missing; sequencing was by immunoSEQ multiplex PCR. The table lists a few hundred thousand clones, roughly 85% of them singletons, with about 5.1% in the top ten. Sequencing input: peripheral blood. All receptors derive from a man aged 45 to 65 with active or convalescent COVID-19.

This chain uses TRBV27 with TRBJ1-1, with TRBD1 matching 7 bases. Germline CDR1 MNHEY, CDR2 SMNVEV (reference sequence). V lost 6 bases, J lost 7 bases, and 8 bases stayed unmatched. The CDR3 has 13 residues. CDR3 nucleotides: TGTGCCAGCAGAGGGACAGCCCGGGGTGAAGCTTTCTTT. It encodes CASRGTARGEAFF.

J is TRBJ1-2 and V is TRBV15; TRBD1 aligns across 9 bases. Trimming at V came to 3 bases and at J to 3 bases, leaving 2 bases not matched to a gene. The CDR3 loop spans 14 amino acids. Germline V CDR1 and CDR2: LNHNV, YYDKDF (reference sequence). The CDR3 region is CATSRDRGYYGYTF. Written as DNA, the CDR3 is TGTGCCACCAGCAGGGACAGGGGATACTATGGCTACACCTTC.

This chain links TRBV18 with TRBJ1-4; 7 nucleotides match TRBD1. The CDR3 length is 13 residues. The V gene's germline CDR1 is KGHSH and CDR2 LQKENI. Losses at the gene ends were 8 bases for V and 8 bases for J; bases not matched to a gene: 8. The CDR3 loop reads CASLRTGGEKLFF. In DNA form, the CDR3 reads TGTGCCAGCCTTAGGACAGGCGGCGAAAAACTGTTTTTT.

This rearrangement joins TRBV6-6 to TRBJ2-5, with D possibly being TRBD1 (6 bases). Germline V gives CDR1 MNHNY, CDR2 SVGAGI (reference sequence). This CDR3 has 14 residues. V shed 5 bases and J shed 3 bases, with 13 bases lying between them. The CDR3 loop reads CASSQRTVEETQYF. For the CDR3, the DNA is TGTGCCAGCAGTCAACGGACAGTAGAAGAGACCCAGTACTTC.

The CDR3 coding sequence is TGTGTCAGAAGCTTAGATCGCGTTAAGAGTAGCTCCTACAATGAGCAGTTCTTC. Translation gives CVRSLDRVKSSSYNEQFF. J is TRBJ2-1 and V is TRBV7-5; the table assigns TRBD2, which was not confirmed against the DNA. TRBV7-5 is labeled a pseudogene. The CDR3 has 18 amino acids.

This clone has a single count. The chain carries TRBV19 and TRBJ1-1; TRBD1 might be the D (5 bases). V was trimmed by 10 bases and J by 3 bases, leaving 15 bases between them. In germline, CDR1 is LNHDA, CDR2 SQIVND (reference sequence). The CDR3 has 13 amino acids. In nucleotides, the CDR3 is TGTGCCACAACGGAGGGGTCTTACACTGAAGCTTTCTTT. As protein: CATTEGSYTEAFF.

The CDR3 bases are TGTGCCAGCAGTTACTTTAGTGATAGCAATCAGCCCCAGCATTTT. This translates into CASSYFSDSNQPQHF. The chain has TRBV6-6 and TRBJ1-5; D unclear. The CDR3 totals 15 residues. The V gene's germline CDR1 is MNHNY and CDR2 SVGAGI (reference sequence). V dropped 1 base and J dropped 0 bases, with 7 bases sitting between them.

The J gene is TRBJ2-7, the V gene TRBV2; TRBD1 aligns across 7 bases. Unmatched junction bases numbered 9, after V lost 10 bases and J lost 3 bases. There are 13 residues in the CDR3. The germline CDR1 and CDR2 sequences are SNHLY and FYNNEI. The CDR3 DNA is TGTGCCACCCGACAGGGCCCTCTCTACGAGCAGTACTTC. It codes for CATRQGPLYEQYF.

The chain employs TRBV27 and TRBJ1-6, with D uncertain. There are 13 residues in the CDR3. Germline V gives CDR1 MNHEY, CDR2 SMNVEV (reference sequence). Trimming took 10 bases from V and 9 from J, leaving 16 bases between them. CDR3 sequence reads: CATRRVEGSPLHF. DNA of the CDR3: TGTGCCACGAGACGGGTCGAGGGTTCACCCCTCCACTTT.

The chain joins TRBV15 to TRBJ1-4; D possibly corresponds to TRBD1 (5 bases). The CDR3 runs 15 residues. Germline assignment: CDR1 LNHNV and CDR2 YYDKDF (reference sequence). Between the trimmed V and J ends, which lost 2 bases and 3 bases, there was a span of 10 bases. The CDR3 loop is CATSRPAGANEKLFF. The CDR3 DNA reads as TGTGCCACCAGCAGACCCGCGGGGGCTAATGAAAAACTGTTTTTT. Drawing the rest from reference TRBV15 and TRBJ1-4, the complete variable domain is DAMVIQNPRYQVTQFGKPVTLSCSQTLNHNVMYWYQQKSSQAPKLLFHYYDKDFNNEADTPDNFQSRRPNTSFCFLDIRSPGLGDTAMYLCATSRPAGANEKLFFGSGTQLSVL.

This chain uses TRBV6-5 with TRBJ1-1; possible D gene TRBD1, 5 bases. The CDR3 runs to 15 residues. Germline V gene lookup returns CDR1 MNHEY and CDR2 SVGAGI. V was pared by 0 bases and J by 6 bases, with 14 bases between. CDR3 bases: TGTGCCAGCAGTTACTCGGCGGGGGGTGAGGCTGAAGCTTTCTTT. Translated: CASSYSAGGEAEAFF.

The rearrangement uses TRBV28 and TRBJ2-7; TRBD2 matches 11 bases. The V segment lost 4 bases and the J segment 2 bases; nucleotides outside the gene matches: 19. This CDR3 region has 20 residues. CDR1 and CDR2 (germline): MDHEN, SYDVKM. CDR3 DNA sequence: TGTGCCAGCAGTTCAGGGCAAGTTTCTAGCGGGGGGTGGGGCCCCTACGAGCAGTACTTC. It encodes CASSSGQVSSGGWGPYEQYF.

The J gene is TRBJ1-4, the V gene TRBV12-3 or TRBV12-4; TRBD1 might be the D (5 bases). V was shortened by 3 bases and J by 5 bases, with 7 bases between the two germline ends. The CDR3 is made up of 13 amino acids. CDR3 DNA sequence: TGTGCCAGCAGTTTCGCAGGGAATGAAAAACTGTTTTTT. Encoded protein: CASSFAGNEKLFF.

This clone was seen only once. V and J are TRBV21-1 and TRBJ1-1. TRBV21-1 is listed as a pseudogene. The CDR3 is 16 residues long. The CDR3 sequence: CASSKLGAGANTEAFF. The CDR3 DNA follows: TGTGCCAGCAGCAAGCTAGGGGCGGGGGCGAACACTGAAGCTTTCTTT.

The chain is built from TRBV3-1 (or the pseudogene TRBV3-2) and TRBJ1-4; a possible D gene is TRBD1 (5 bases). V was pared by 4 bases and J by 2 bases, with 11 bases between. The length of the CDR3 is 15 residues. Germline V lookup: CDR1 LGHDT, CDR2 YNNKEL (reference sequence). CDR3 in DNA: TGTGCCAGCAGCCGGCAGGGAGGCACTAATGAAAAACTGTTTTTT. Protein sequence: CASSRQGGTNEKLFF.

Comments on this clone: A junction end diverges from the germline sequence, so it may reflect a read error. The chain has TRBV6-1 and TRBJ2-7; no clear D gene. CDR1 is MNHNS and CDR2 is SASEGT in the germline V gene. The CDR3 has 12 amino acids. Written as DNA, the CDR3 is TGTGCCAGCAATGAAGTCCTATACGAGCAGTACTTC. Its translation: CASNEVLYEQYF.

This rearrangement joins TRBV5-1 to TRBJ2-3; maybe TRBD2 (6 bases). CDR3 size: 15 residues. Germline V lookup: CDR1 SGHRS, CDR2 YFSETQ. The germline V and J ends were trimmed by 0 bases and 1 base, with 9 bases remaining between them. In nucleotides, the CDR3 is TGCGCCAGCAGCTTGGGCGGGAAGCGCACAGATACGCAGTATTTT. Its protein product is CASSLGGKRTDTQYF.